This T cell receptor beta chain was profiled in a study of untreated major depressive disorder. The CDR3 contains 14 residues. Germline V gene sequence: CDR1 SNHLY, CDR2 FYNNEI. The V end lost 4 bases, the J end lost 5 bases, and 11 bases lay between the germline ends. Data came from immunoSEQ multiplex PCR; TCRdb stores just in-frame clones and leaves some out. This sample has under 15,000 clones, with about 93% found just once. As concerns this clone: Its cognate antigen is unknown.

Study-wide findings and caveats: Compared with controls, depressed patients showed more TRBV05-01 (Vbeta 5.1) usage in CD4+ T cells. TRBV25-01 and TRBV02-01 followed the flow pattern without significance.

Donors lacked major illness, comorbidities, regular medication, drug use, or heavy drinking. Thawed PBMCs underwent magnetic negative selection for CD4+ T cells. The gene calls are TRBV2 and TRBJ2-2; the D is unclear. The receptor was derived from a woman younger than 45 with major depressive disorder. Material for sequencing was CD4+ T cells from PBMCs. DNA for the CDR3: TGTGCCAGCAGTGCCGGAACATTAACCGGGGAGCTGTTTTTT. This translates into CASSAGTLTGELFF. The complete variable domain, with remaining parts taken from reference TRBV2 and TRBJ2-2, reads EPEVTQTPSHQVTQMGQEVILRCVPISNHLYFYWYRQILGQKVEFLVSFYNNEISEKSEIFDDQFSVERPDGSNFTLKIRSTKLEDSAMYFCASSAGTLTGELFFGEGSRLTVL.